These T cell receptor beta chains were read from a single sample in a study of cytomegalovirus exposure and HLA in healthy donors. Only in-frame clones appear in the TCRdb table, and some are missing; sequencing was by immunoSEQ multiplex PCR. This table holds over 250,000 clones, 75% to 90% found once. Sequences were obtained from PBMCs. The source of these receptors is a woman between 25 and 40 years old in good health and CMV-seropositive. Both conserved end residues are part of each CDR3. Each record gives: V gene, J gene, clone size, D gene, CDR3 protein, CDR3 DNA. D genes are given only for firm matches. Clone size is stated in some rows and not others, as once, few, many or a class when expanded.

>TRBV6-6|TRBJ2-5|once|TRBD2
CASSYPGLAGKETQYF
TGTGCCAGCAGTTACCCCGGACTAGCGGGAAAAGAGACCCAGTACTTC
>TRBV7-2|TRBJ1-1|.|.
CASDSVVTEAFF
TGTGCCAGCGACAGTGTCGTCACTGAAGCTTTCTTT
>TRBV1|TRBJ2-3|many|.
CTSRRGGDTQYF
TGCACCAGCAGGAGGGGTGGAGATACGCAGTATTTT
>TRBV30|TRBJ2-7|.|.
CAWTPNVGSTRYEQYF
TGTGCCTGGACGCCCAATGTGGGGTCTACCCGCTACGAGCAGTACTTC
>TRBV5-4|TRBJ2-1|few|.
CASSSVQGGVEQFF
TGTGCCAGCAGCTCGGTCCAAGGGGGGGTAGAGCAGTTCTTC
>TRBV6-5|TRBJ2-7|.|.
CASRPTSSYEQYF
TGTGCCAGCAGGCCGACTAGCTCCTACGAGCAGTACTTC
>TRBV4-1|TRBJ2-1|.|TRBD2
CASSQVGLAVSNEQFF
TGCGCCAGCAGCCAAGTGGGACTAGCTGTTAGCAATGAGCAGTTCTTC
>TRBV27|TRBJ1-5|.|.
CASSLLREGWQPQHF
TGTGCCAGCAGTTTGTTGAGGGAAGGTTGGCAGCCCCAGCATTTT
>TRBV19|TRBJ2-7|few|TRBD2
CASSISTAVGREAPYEQYF
TGTGCCAGTAGTATTAGTACCGCGGTCGGACGGGAGGCTCCCTACGAGCAGTACTTC
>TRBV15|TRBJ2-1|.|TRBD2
CATSREGLVVYEQFF
TGTGCCACCAGCAGAGAAGGACTAGTTGTCTATGAGCAGTTCTTC
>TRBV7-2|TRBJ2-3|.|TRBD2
CASNKGLLTDTQYF
TGTGCCAGCAATAAGGGACTACTCACAGATACGCAGTATTTT
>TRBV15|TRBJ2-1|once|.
CATSIHLNEQFF
TGTGCCACCAGCATCCATCTCAATGAGCAGTTCTTC
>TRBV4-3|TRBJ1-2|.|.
CASSQGSTGFYGYTF
TGCGCCAGCAGCCAAGGTAGTACAGGGTTTTATGGCTACACCTTC
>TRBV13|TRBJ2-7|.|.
CASSLMRTYEQYF
TGTGCCAGCAGCTTAATGAGAACCTACGAGCAGTACTTC
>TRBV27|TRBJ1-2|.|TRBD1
CASIGTGHHGYTF
TGTGCCAGCATAGGGACAGGGCATCATGGCTACACCTTC
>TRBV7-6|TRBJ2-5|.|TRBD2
CASSLLAGVGETQYF
TGTGCCAGCAGCCTATTAGCGGGGGTGGGAGAGACCCAGTACTTC
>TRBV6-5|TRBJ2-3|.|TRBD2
CASTGGGATDTQYF
TGTGCCAGCACCGGCGGGGGGGCGACAGATACGCAGTATTTT
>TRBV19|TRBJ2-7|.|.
CASSNPGSIYEQYF
TGTGCCAGTAGTAACCCGGGCAGTATCTACGAGCAGTACTTC
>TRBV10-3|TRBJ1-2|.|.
CAISEYEQKNYGYTF
TGTGCCATCAGTGAATACGAACAGAAAAACTATGGCTACACCTTC
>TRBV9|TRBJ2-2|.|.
CASSVGDQVGWLFF
TGTGCCAGCAGCGTAGGAGACCAAGTCGGTTGGCTGTTTTTT
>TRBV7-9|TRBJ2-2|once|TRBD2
CASSLTDWLAGNTGELFF
TGTGCCAGCAGCTTAACAGACTGGCTAGCGGGAAACACCGGGGAGCTGTTTTTT
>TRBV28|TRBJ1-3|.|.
CASSKGLPGNTIYF
TGTGCCAGCAGTAAGGGCCTCCCTGGAAACACCATATATTTT
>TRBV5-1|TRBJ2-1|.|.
CASSLPRQAGGNEQFF
TGCGCCAGCAGCTTGCCCCGACAGGCCGGCGGCAATGAGCAGTTCTTC
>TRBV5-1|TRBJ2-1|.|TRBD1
CASSFRRGQGRNEQFF
TGCGCCAGCAGCTTCCGCCGAGGACAGGGGCGAAATGAGCAGTTCTTC
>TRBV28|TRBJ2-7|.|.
CASSHTRDFSYEQYF
TGTGCCAGCAGTCATACCCGGGACTTCTCCTACGAGCAGTACTTC
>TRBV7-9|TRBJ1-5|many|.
CASSLVVGRGGQPQHF
TGTGCCAGCAGCTTAGTGGTGGGCAGGGGAGGCCAGCCCCAGCATTTT
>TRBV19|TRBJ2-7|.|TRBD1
CASSYGTGGSYEQYF
TGTGCCAGTAGCTACGGGACAGGGGGTTCCTACGAGCAGTACTTC
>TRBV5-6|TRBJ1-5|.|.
CASSTLLAGPPGNQPQHF
TGTGCCAGCAGCACCCTATTGGCAGGGCCCCCGGGTAATCAGCCCCAGCATTTT
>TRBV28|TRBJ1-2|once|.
CASSLFKAPANYGYTF
TGTGCCAGCAGTTTATTTAAGGCACCAGCTAACTATGGCTACACCTTC
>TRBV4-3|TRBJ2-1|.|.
CASSQTGSGSNEQFF
TGCGCCAGCAGCCAGACGGGTAGCGGAAGCAATGAGCAGTTCTTC
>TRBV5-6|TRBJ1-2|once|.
CASSLLQDYGYTF
TGTGCCAGCAGCTTGTTACAGGACTATGGCTACACCTTC
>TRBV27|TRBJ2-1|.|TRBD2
CASSSGLDILHIEQFF
TGTGCCAGCAGTTCGGGACTAGATATCCTCCACATTGAGCAGTTCTTC
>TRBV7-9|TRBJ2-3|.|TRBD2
CASSLRTSGSTDTQYF
TGTGCCAGCAGCCTAAGGACTAGCGGGAGCACAGATACGCAGTATTTT
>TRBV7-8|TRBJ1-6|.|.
CASSSSVGLASSYNSPLHF
TGTGCCAGCAGCTCTTCCGTCGGGCTAGCTAGCTCCTATAATTCACCCCTCCACTTT
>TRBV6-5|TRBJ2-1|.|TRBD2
CASSYVAGVYNEQFF
TGTGCCAGCAGTTACGTAGCGGGAGTTTACAATGAGCAGTTCTTC
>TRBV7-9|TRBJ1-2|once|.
CASSLSGYTGYTF
TGTGCCAGCAGCTTGTCAGGATACACTGGCTACACCTTC
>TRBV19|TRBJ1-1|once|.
CASSILTAGYGAEAFF
TGTGCCAGTAGTATACTGACAGCCGGATATGGGGCTGAAGCTTTCTTT
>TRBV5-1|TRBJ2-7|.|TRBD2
CASSLAGREGYEQYF
TGCGCCAGCAGCTTGGCCGGGCGGGAGGGGTACGAGCAGTACTTC
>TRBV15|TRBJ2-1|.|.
CATSRDSGLNEQFF
TGTGCCACCAGCAGAGATTCGGGATTGAATGAGCAGTTCTTC
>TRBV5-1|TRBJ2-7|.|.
CASSLGASYRPSYEQYF
TGCGCCAGCAGCTTGGGGGCGTCCTACCGACCTTCCTACGAGCAGTACTTC
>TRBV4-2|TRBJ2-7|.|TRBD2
CASSQLLADAYEQYF
TGTGCCAGCAGCCAGTTACTAGCGGACGCCTACGAGCAGTACTTC
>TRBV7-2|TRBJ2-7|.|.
CASSLAPGVIHEQYF
TGTGCCAGCAGCTTAGCTCCGGGAGTGATTCACGAGCAGTACTTC
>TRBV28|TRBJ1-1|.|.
CASSLVGGQMNTEAFF
TGTGCCAGCAGTTTGGTGGGCGGGCAGATGAACACTGAAGCTTTCTTT